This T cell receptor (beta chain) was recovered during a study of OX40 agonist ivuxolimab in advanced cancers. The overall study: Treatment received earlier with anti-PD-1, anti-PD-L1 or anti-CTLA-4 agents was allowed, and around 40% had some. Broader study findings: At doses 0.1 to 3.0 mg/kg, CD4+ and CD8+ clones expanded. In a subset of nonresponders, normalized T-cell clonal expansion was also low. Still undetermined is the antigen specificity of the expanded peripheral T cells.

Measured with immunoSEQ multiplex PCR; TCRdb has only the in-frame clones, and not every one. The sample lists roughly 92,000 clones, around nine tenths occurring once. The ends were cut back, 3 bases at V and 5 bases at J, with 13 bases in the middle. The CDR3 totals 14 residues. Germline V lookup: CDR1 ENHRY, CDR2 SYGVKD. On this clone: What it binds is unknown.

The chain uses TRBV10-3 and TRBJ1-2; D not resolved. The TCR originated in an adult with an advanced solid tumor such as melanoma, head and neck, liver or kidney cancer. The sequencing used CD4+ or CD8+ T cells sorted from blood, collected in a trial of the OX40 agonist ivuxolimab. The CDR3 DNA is TGTGCCATCAGTGACGGGAGGGAGGGATATGGCTACACCTTC. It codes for CAISDGREGYGYTF.